This TCR beta chain was documented in a study of CXCR3-negative and CXCR3-positive naive CD8 T cells. Study-level background: Total TRB output reached 120 million to 150 million reads, about 1.5 +/- 0.3 million per library. General study results and limits: Comparably high diversity was seen in both naive subsets, and much lower diversity in memory CD8+ cells. The study found more hydrophobic TRB CDR3s in CXCR3-positive naive cells than in CXCR3-negative naive cells. Across naive subsets, surface CD5 expression was comparable, and TCR strength was inferred from properties of the TRB CDR3.

The CDR3 spans 11 residues. CDR1 SQVTM and CDR2 ANQGSEA come from the germline V gene. Phenotypically, naive CD8+ T cells corresponded to CD45RO-CCR7+CD27+CD95-. This clonotype registers medium-sized (0.01 to 0.1%) by frequency. Its target is unknown. The method, 5' RACE with UMI labels, was used to prepare the TRB cDNA libraries. Each CDR3 protein gets one entry in TCRdb, which reprocessed the 5' RACE reads and gives no DNA. The sample includes a few thousand distinct CDR3 sequences. This receptor was identified in a human donor in good health. Some clones in this sample may be carry-over from other donors' samples. Specimen: naive CXCR3+ CD8+ T cells from blood. Specified subset: CD45RO-CCR7+CD27+CD95- naive CD8+ T cells expressing CXCR3 (TNR3+). The chain couples TRBV29-1 to TRBJ2-2. The chain's CDR3 is CSVLNTGELFF.